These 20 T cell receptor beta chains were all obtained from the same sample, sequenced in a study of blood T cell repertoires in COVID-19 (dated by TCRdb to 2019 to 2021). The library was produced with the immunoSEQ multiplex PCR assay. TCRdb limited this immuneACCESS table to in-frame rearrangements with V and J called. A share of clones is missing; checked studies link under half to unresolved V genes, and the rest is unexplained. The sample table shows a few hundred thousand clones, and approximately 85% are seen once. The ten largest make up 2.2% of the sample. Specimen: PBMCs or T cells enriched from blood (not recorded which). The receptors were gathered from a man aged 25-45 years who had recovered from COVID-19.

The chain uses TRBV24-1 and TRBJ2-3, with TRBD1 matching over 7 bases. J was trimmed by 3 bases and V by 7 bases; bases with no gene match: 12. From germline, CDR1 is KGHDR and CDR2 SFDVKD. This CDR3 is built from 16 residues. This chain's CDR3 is CATSDTGATWTDTQYF. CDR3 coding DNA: TGTGCCACCAGCGACACAGGGGCGACGTGGACAGATACGCAGTATTTT.

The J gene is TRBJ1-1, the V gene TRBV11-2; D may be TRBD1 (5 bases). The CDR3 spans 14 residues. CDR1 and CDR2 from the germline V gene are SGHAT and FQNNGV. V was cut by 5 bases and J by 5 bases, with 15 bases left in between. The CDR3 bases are TGTGCCAGCAGCCCTTACGGGGGTAAGACTGAAGCTTTCTTT. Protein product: CASSPYGGKTEAFF.

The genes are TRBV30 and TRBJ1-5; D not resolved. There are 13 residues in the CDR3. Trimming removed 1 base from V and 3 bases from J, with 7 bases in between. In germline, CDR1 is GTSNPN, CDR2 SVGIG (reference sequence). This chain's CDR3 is CAWSAGYNQPQHF. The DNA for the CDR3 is TGTGCCTGGAGTGCGGGTTACAATCAGCCCCAGCATTTT. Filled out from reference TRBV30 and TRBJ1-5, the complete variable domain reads SQTIHQWPATLVQPVGSPLSLECTVEGTSNPNLYWYRQAAGRGLQLLFYSVGIGQISSEVPQNLSASRPQDRQFILSSKKLLLSDSGFYLCAWSAGYNQPQHFGDGTRLSIL.

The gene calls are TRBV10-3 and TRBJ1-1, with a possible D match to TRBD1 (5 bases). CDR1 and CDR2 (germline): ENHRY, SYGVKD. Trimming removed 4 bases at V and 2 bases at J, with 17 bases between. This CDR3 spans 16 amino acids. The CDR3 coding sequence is TGTGCCATCAGTGCCTCAATATCAGGGAATAACACTGAAGCTTTCTTT. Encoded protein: CAISASISGNNTEAFF.

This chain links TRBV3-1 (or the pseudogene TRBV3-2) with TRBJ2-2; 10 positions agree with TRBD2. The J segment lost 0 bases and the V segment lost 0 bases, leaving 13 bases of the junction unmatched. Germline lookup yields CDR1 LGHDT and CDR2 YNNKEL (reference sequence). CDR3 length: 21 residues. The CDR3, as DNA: TGTGCCAGCAGCCAAGAAGGCTTACTAGCGGGGAGAACGACGAACACCGGGGAGCTGTTTTTT. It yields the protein CASSQEGLLAGRTTNTGELFF.

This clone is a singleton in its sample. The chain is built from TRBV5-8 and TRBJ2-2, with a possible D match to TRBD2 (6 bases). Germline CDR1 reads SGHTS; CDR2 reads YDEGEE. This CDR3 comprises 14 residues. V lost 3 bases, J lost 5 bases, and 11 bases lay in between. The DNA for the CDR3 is TGTGCCAGCAGCTCAAAGACTAGGACCGGGGAGCTGTTTTTT. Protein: CASSSKTRTGELFF.

The CDR3 loop is CAWSFTNYGYTF. The CDR3 region has the DNA TGTGCCTGGAGTTTTACTAACTATGGCTACACCTTC. The V and J genes are TRBV30 and TRBJ1-2; D unresolved. CDR1 is GTSNPN and CDR2 is SVGIG in the germline V gene (reference sequence). The V and J ends lost 2 bases and 0 bases respectively, with 4 bases between them. This CDR3 has 12 residues.

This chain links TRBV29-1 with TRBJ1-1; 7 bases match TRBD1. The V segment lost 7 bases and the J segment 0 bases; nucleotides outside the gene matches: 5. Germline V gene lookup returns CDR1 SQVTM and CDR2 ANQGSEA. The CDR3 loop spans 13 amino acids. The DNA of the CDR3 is TGCAGCGCCCGGGACAGAATGAACACTGAAGCTTTCTTT. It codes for CSARDRMNTEAFF.

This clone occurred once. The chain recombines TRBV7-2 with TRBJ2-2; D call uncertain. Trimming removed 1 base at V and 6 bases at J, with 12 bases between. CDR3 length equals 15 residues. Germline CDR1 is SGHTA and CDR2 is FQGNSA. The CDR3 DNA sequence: TGTGCCAGCAGCTTAGGACAATCTTGGGCCGGGGAGCTGTTTTTT. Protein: CASSLGQSWAGELFF.

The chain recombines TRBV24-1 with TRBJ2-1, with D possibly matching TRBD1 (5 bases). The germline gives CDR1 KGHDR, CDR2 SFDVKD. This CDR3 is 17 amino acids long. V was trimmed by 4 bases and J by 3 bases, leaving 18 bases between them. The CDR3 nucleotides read TGTGCCACCAGTGACCCGACGACAGACGCCAACTACAATGAGCAGTTCTTC. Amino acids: CATSDPTTDANYNEQFF.

The CDR3, as DNA: TGTGCCAGCAGCCATGATAGACAAGAGACCCAGTACTTC. Amino acids: CASSHDRQETQYF. The chain uses TRBV12-3 or TRBV12-4 and TRBJ2-5; D gene unclear. The V gene lost 6 bases and the J gene lost 2 bases, with 10 bases spanning the gap. This CDR3 region has 13 residues.

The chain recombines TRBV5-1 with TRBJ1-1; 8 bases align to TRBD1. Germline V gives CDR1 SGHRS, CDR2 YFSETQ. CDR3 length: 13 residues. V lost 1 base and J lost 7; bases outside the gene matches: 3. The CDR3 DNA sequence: TGCGCCAGCAGCTTGAGGACAGGGTTTGAAGCTTTCTTT. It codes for CASSLRTGFEAFF.

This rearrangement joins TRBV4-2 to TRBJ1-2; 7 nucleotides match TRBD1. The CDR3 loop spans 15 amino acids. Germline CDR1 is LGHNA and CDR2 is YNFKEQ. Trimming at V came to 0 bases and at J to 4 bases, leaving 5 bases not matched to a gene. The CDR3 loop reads CASSQDSAGGYGYTF. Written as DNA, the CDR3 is TGTGCCAGCAGCCAAGATTCTGCAGGGGGCTATGGCTACACCTTC.

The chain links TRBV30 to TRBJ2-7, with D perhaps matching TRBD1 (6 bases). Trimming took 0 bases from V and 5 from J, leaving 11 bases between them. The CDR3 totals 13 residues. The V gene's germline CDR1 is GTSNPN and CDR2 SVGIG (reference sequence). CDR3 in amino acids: CAWSVWGLHEQYF. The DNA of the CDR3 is TGTGCCTGGAGTGTATGGGGGCTCCACGAGCAGTACTTC. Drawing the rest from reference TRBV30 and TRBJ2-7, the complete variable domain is SQTIHQWPATLVQPVGSPLSLECTVEGTSNPNLYWYRQAAGRGLQLLFYSVGIGQISSEVPQNLSASRPQDRQFILSSKKLLLSDSGFYLCAWSVWGLHEQYFGPGTRLTVT.

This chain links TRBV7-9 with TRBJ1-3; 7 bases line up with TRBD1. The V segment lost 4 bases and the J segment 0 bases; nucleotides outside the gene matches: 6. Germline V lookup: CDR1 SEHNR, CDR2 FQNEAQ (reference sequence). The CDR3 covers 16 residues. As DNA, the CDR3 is TGTGCCAGCAGCTCCTGGGGACAGAACTCTGGAAACACCATATATTTT. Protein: CASSSWGQNSGNTIYF.

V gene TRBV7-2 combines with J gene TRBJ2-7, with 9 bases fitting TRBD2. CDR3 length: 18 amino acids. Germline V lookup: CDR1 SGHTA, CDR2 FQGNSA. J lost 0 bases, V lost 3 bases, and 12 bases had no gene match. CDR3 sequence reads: CASSLKRSGGLSSYEQYF. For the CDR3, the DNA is TGTGCCAGCAGCTTGAAGCGTAGCGGGGGCCTAAGCTCCTACGAGCAGTACTTC.

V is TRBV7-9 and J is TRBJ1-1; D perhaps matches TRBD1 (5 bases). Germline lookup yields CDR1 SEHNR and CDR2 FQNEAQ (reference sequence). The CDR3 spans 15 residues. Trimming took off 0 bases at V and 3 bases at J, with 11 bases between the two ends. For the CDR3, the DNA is TGTGCCAGCAGCTTAGCTTTTGGCAGGGACACTGAAGCTTTCTTT. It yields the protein CASSLAFGRDTEAFF.

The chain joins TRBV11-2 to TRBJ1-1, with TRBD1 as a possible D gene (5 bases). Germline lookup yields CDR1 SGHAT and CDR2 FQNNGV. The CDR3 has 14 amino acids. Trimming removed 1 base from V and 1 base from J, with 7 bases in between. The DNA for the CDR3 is TGTGCCAGCAGCTTAGGGGGCTCGAACACTGAAGCTTTCTTT. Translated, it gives CASSLGGSNTEAFF.

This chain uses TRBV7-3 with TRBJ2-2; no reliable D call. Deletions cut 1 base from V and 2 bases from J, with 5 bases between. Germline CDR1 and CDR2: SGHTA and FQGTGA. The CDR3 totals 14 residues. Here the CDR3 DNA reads TGTGCCAGCAGCTTAATTACAAACACCGGGGAGCTGTTTTTT. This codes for CASSLITNTGELFF.

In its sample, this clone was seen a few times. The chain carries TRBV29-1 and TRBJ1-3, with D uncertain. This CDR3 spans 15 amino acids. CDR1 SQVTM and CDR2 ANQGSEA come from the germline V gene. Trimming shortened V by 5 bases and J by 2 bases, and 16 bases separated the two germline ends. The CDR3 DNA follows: TGCAGCGTTCGAGAGGGCATAGCAGCTGGAAACACCATATATTTT. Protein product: CSVREGIAAGNTIYF.